This TCR beta chain is drawn from a study of T cell changes during pregnancy in multiple sclerosis. Germline CDR1 is MNHEY and CDR2 is SMNVEV (reference sequence). Trimming pared 7 bases from V and 5 bases from J, leaving 14 bases between. The CDR3 has 13 residues. Repertoires were generated with immunoSEQ multiplex PCR, while TCRdb's copy carries only in-frame clones and drops some. The top ten clones hold approximately 0.15% of a sample with tens of thousands of clones, around 94% of them seen once. The source is a female donor with multiple sclerosis, enrolled in a pregnancy study. The V gene is TRBV27, the J gene TRBJ2-5; no clear D. The sequencing used CD4+ T cells from peripheral blood mononuclear cells, collected after pregnancy. CDR3 DNA sequence: TGTGCCAGCACGGCGAGTGCGCGGGAGACCCAGTACTTC. Its protein is CASTASARETQYF.